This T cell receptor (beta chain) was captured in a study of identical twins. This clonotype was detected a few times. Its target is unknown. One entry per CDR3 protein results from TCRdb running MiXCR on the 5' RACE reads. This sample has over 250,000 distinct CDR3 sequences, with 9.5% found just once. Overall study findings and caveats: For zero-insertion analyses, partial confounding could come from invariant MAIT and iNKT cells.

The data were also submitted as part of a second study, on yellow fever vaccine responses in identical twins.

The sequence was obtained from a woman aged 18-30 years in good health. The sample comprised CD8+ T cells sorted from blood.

In nucleotides, the CDR3 is TGTGCCAGCAGCTTCCTGGTGGGGCTGGTAACCGGGGAGCTGTTTTTT. This codes for CASSFLVGLVTGELFF. The rearrangement links TRBV7-9 to TRBJ2-2; TRBD1 is a possible D gene (5 bases). CDR3 length: 16 amino acids. The V gene's germline CDR1 is SEHNR and CDR2 FQNEAQ (reference sequence). V dropped 3 bases and J dropped 5 bases, with 16 bases sitting between them. Variable domain in full (rest from reference TRBV7-9 and TRBJ2-2): DTGVSQNPRHKITKRGQNVTFRCDPISEHNRLYWYRQTLGQGPEFLTYFQNEAQLEKSRLLSDRFSAERPKGSFSTLEIQRTEQGDSAMYLCASSFLVGLVTGELFFGEGSRLTVL.